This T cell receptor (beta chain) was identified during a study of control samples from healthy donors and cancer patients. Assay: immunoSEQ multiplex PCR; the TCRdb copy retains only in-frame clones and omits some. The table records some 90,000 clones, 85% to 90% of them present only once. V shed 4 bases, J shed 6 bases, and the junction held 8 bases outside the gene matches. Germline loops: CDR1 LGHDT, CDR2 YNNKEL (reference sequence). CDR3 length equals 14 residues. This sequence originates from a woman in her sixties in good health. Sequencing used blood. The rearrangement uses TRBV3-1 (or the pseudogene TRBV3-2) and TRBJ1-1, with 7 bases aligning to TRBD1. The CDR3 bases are TGTGCCAGCAGCCCAACTCTTACAGGGGCTGAAGCTTTCTTT. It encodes CASSPTLTGAEAFF.